This T cell receptor beta chain originates from a study of cytomegalovirus exposure and HLA in healthy donors. The CDR3 length is 14 residues. The junction had 2 bases not matched to a gene; V was cut back by 3 bases and J by 6 bases. Looked up from germline, CDR1 is SGHRS and CDR2 is YFSETQ. Use of 60 Vbeta and 13 Jbeta primers characterized the PCR. Assay used: immunoSEQ multiplex PCR; TCRdb lists only in-frame clones, some missing. The sample has approximately 110,000 clones, 73% seen once. A few counts support this clone. Its antigen remains unknown. Study-level results: TCR beta chains numbering more than 150 were designated cytomegalovirus-associated. Later on, a genetic analysis was performed. It linked a missense variant in DCLRE1C with V- and J-gene trimming of TCR beta. Testing in vitro showed a few CMV-associated chains specific for CMV antigens.

Although they were nominally healthy when sampled, donors likely had unrecorded immune exposures. The specimen was PBMCs. The sequence derives from a woman aged 40 to 50 in good health and CMV-seronegative. The rearrangement joins TRBV5-1 to TRBJ2-3; 12 bases are shared with TRBD2. The chain's CDR3 is CASSSTSGGDTQYF. CDR3 bases: TGCGCCAGCAGCTCGACTAGCGGGGGCGATACGCAGTATTTT.